This TCR beta chain came from a study of PD-1 blockade in classical Hodgkin lymphoma. Overall study context: Patients in the cohort were put on intravenous nivolumab, 3 mg/kg every 2 weeks. Study observations and caveats: Reports indicated that newly diagnosed patients had lower baseline TCR diversity than healthy donors did. Reasons behind the repertoire differences stay unclear, perhaps disease activity or earlier therapy. Baseline diversity was lower in partial responders and progressors than complete responders.

CDR1 and CDR2 from the germline V gene are SGHNT and YYREEE (reference sequence). The CDR3 consists of 18 residues. There was relapse after autologous stem cell transplantation in every patient, and there was variation in brentuximab vedotin exposure. The method was immunoSEQ multiplex PCR; TCRdb's version includes in-frame clones alone and lacks a portion of them. The sample shows 40,000 to 45,000 clones, approximately 64% of them seen only once. In the case of this clone: As yet, its antigen is unknown. The junction differs from germline at one of its ends, possibly a read error.

The sample consisted of peripheral blood mononuclear cells (PBMCs), taken at baseline. The TCR originated in a human donor with classical Hodgkin lymphoma. The J gene is TRBJ2-5, the V gene TRBV5-4; TRBD2 matches at 7 bases. This chain's CDR3 is CASSQTLYLAENQETQYF. DNA for the CDR3: TGCGCCAGCAGCCAGACCCTTTATCTAGCGGAAAACCAAGAGACCCAGTACTTC.